The 27 T cell receptor beta chains reported below all come from one sample, sequenced in a study of T cells in Graves' hyperthyroidism and ophthalmopathy. Amplification yielded TCR beta CDR3 regions, with RNA transcripts as the source. TCR CDR3 regions were first amplified by RT-PCR with HTBI primers. In TCRdb, the multiplex PCR reads were re-called with MiXCR into one record per CDR3 protein. The sample holds some 300,000 distinct CDR3 sequences, around 13% seen once. The sample comprised blood. These receptors came from a woman between 40 and 55 years old with Graves' hyperthyroidism.

This clonotype was seen many times. Here the CDR3 DNA reads TGTGCCAGCAGCTTTGGAGGGAGTCATAGAGATACGCAGTATTTT. It codes for CASSFGGSHRDTQYF. The chain couples TRBV5-4 to TRBJ2-3; D might be TRBD2 (6 bases). CDR1 SGHNT and CDR2 YYREEE come from the germline V gene (reference sequence). The V gene lost 2 bases and the J gene lost 5 bases, with 15 bases spanning the gap. The CDR3 is 15 amino acids.

This clonotype showed up just a few times. This rearrangement joins TRBV27 to TRBJ1-4; a possible D gene is TRBD1 (5 bases). CDR1 MNHEY and CDR2 SMNVEV come from the germline V gene (reference sequence). Trimming removed 0 bases at V and 8 bases at J, with 22 bases between. The CDR3 has 18 residues. The CDR3 bases are TGTGCCAGCAGTTTATCCGGGACTCGCGCCCTCGTGGGGGAAAAACTGTTTTTT. Its translation: CASSLSGTRALVGEKLFF.

There are a few counts of this clonotype. The chain joins TRBV28 to TRBJ1-2, with no clear D. V was shortened by 8 bases and J by 0 bases, with 10 bases between the two germline ends. The germline V gene has CDR1 MDHEN and CDR2 SYDVKM. The length of the CDR3 is 13 residues. CDR3 residues: CASLGPANYGYTF. For the CDR3, the DNA is TGTGCCAGCCTCGGTCCAGCTAACTATGGCTACACCTTC.

This clonotype was detected many times. The CDR3 is CASRTRNTQYF. CDR3 nucleotide sequence: TGTGCCAGCAGGACAAGGAATACGCAGTATTTT. The chain carries TRBV6-1 and TRBJ2-3; the D is unclear. The germline V and J ends were trimmed by 6 bases and 7 bases, with 8 bases remaining between them. The germline gives CDR1 MNHNS, CDR2 SASEGT. CDR3 size: 11 residues.

The V gene is TRBV15, the J gene TRBJ2-5; D remains ambiguous. Trimming shortened V by 3 bases and J by 5 bases, and 19 bases separated the two germline ends. Germline loops: CDR1 LNHNV, CDR2 YYDKDF (reference sequence). This CDR3 comprises 16 residues. The CDR3 protein is CATSSLLTNHGETQYF. For the CDR3, the DNA is TGTGCCACCAGCAGTCTTTTGACAAACCATGGCGAGACCCAGTACTTC.

This clonotype has a count of ten or more. One end of the junction varies from germline; a read error may be responsible. This sequence joins TRBV6-1 and TRBJ1-2; D perhaps matches TRBD1 (6 bases). The length of the CDR3 is 15 residues. CDR1 is MNHNS, CDR2 SASEGT, per germline. CDR3 nucleotides: TGTGCCAGCAGTAAAGCCGGGGGGCAGAACTATGGCTACACCTTC. This codes for CASSKAGGQNYGYTF.

This clonotype came up many times. The CDR3 reads CASSLIISYNEQFF. DNA of the CDR3: TGTGCCAGCAGCTTGATTATCTCCTACAATGAGCAGTTCTTC. The genes are TRBV5-6 and TRBJ2-1; D is undetermined. From germline, CDR1 is SGHDT and CDR2 YYEEEE. Deletions cut 1 base from V and 0 bases from J, with 5 bases between. The CDR3 loop spans 14 amino acids.

This clonotype showed up just a few times. The rearrangement links TRBV12-3 or TRBV12-4 to TRBJ2-1, with 7 positions matching TRBD2. This CDR3 has 10 residues. V lost 8 bases and J lost 9; bases outside the gene matches: 1. This CDR3 is CASGGGEQFF. In DNA form, the CDR3 reads TGTGCCAGCGGGGGGGGTGAGCAGTTCTTC.

This clonotype was found many times. V and J are TRBV10-3 and TRBJ2-1; D uncertain. Looked up from germline, CDR1 is ENHRY and CDR2 is SYGVKD. V was shortened by 3 bases and J by 5 bases, with 8 bases between the two germline ends. The CDR3 is made up of 13 amino acids. For the CDR3, the DNA is TGTGCCATCAGTGAACGGCGGAACAATGAGCAGTTCTTC. Its translation is CAISERRNNEQFF.

This clonotype was detected only a few times. The chain uses TRBV19 and TRBJ2-2, with D uncertain. The V end lost 7 bases, the J end lost 0 bases, and 6 bases lay between the germline ends. The CDR3 extends over 13 amino acids. Germline V CDR1 and CDR2: LNHDA, SQIVND (reference sequence). This chain's CDR3 is CASIRPNTGELFF. The CDR3 DNA is TGTGCCAGTATTCGTCCGAACACCGGGGAGCTGTTTTTT.

Many counts were recorded for this clonotype. CDR3 amino acids: CASSLLTRSSSGNTIYF. CDR3 sequence (DNA): TGTGCCAGCAGTTTACTTACCCGCAGTAGCTCTGGAAACACCATATATTTT. The rearrangement joins TRBV28 to TRBJ1-3, with D hard to call. Trimming removed 2 bases at V and 0 bases at J, with 14 bases between. Per the germline V gene, CDR1 is MDHEN and CDR2 is SYDVKM. The CDR3 is 17 amino acids.

This clonotype appeared a few times. The chain carries TRBV5-1 and TRBJ2-7, with 10 bases that match TRBD2. V gave up 3 bases and J gave up 1 base; unmatched junction bases: 4. Looked up from germline, CDR1 is SGHRS and CDR2 is YFSETQ. CDR3 length: 15 residues. The CDR3 loop reads CASSSISGRSYEQYF. In DNA, the CDR3 is TGCGCCAGCAGCTCCATTAGCGGGAGGTCCTACGAGCAGTACTTC. Based on the CDR3 plus reference TRBV5-1 and TRBJ2-7, the full variable domain is KAGVTQTPRYLIKTRGQQVTLSCSPISGHRSVSWYQQTPGQGLQFLFEYFSETQRNKGNFPGRFSGRQFSNSRSEMNVSTLELGDSALYLCASSSISGRSYEQYFGPGTRLTVT.

This clonotype was observed at least ten times. This rearrangement joins TRBV2 to TRBJ2-7; no definite D call. Trimming removed 3 bases at V and 6 bases at J, with 9 bases between. CDR1 is SNHLY and CDR2 is FYNNEI in the germline V gene. This CDR3 has 12 amino acids. Here the CDR3 reads CASSDAVGEQYF. CDR3 nucleotides: TGTGCCAGCAGTGATGCCGTAGGCGAGCAGTACTTC.

This clonotype was found many times. CDR3 nucleotide sequence: TGTGCCAGCGCTTATACCCACTTGGAGACCCAGTACTTC. Its protein product is CASAYTHLETQYF. This chain uses TRBV7-9 with TRBJ2-5; D call uncertain. The CDR3 runs 13 residues. The V end was cut by 8 bases, the J end by 5 bases, with 15 bases between. The germline V gene encodes CDR1 SEHNR and CDR2 FQNEAQ (reference sequence).

In this sample, this clonotype turned up once. This rearrangement joins TRBV9 to TRBJ1-5, with D possibly TRBD1 on 5 matching bases. Trimming took 3 bases from V and 4 from J, leaving 17 bases between them. The CDR3 is 16 amino acids. Germline values: CDR1 SGDLS, CDR2 YYNGEE. The DNA of the CDR3 is TGTGCCAGCAGCGAACGGAACACCGGGGCGAATCAGCCCCAGCATTTT. This encodes CASSERNTGANQPQHF.

V usage is TRBV19 and J usage is TRBJ1-1, with D perhaps TRBD1 (5 bases). From germline, CDR1 is LNHDA and CDR2 SQIVND (reference sequence). V was cut by 3 bases and J by 9 bases, with 20 bases left in between. This CDR3 is built from 15 residues. DNA for the CDR3: TGTGCCAGTAGTATTAAAAGGGGCCCTAATACTAAAGCTTTCTTT. This sequence encodes CASSIKRGPNTKAFF.

This clonotype has ten or more counts. V is TRBV7-8 and J is TRBJ1-5; 7 bases match TRBD1. CDR1 SGHVS and CDR2 FQNEAQ come from the germline V gene. V was clipped by 5 bases and J by 5 bases; unmatched bases: 3. This CDR3 region has 13 residues. The CDR3: CASSPGQYQPQHF. The CDR3 bases are TGTGCCAGCAGCCCGGGACAGTATCAGCCCCAGCATTTT.

This clonotype showed up many times. The gene calls are TRBV18 and TRBJ1-1, with D possibly being TRBD1 (5 bases). Trimming cost V 4 bases and J 3 bases, with 12 bases left between them. Germline V gene data show CDR1 as KGHSH and CDR2 as LQKENI. The CDR3 is made up of 14 amino acids. This CDR3 is CASSRGTVDTEAFF. CDR3 DNA: TGTGCCAGCTCACGTGGGACCGTTGACACTGAAGCTTTCTTT.

Only a few counts were recorded for this clonotype. The chain links TRBV29-1 to TRBJ1-3; maybe TRBD1 (6 bases). There are 13 residues in the CDR3. The germline V and J ends were trimmed by 0 bases and 5 bases, with 8 bases remaining between them. CDR1 and CDR2 from the germline V gene are SQVTM and ANQGSEA. The CDR3 is CSVEDRDRNTIYF. CDR3 DNA: TGCAGCGTTGAAGACAGGGACAGAAACACCATATATTTT.

This rearrangement joins TRBV20-1 to TRBJ2-2, with D uncertain. Trimming cost V 6 bases and J 4 bases, with 12 bases left between them. Germline loops: CDR1 DFQATT, CDR2 SNEGSKA (reference sequence). CDR3 length: 13 amino acids. CDR3 residues: CSAPDGSTGELFF. CDR3 DNA: TGCAGTGCACCCGACGGTTCCACCGGGGAGCTGTTTTTT.

This rearrangement joins TRBV20-1 to TRBJ1-3; 7 positions match TRBD1. There are 15 residues in the CDR3. In germline, CDR1 is DFQATT, CDR2 SNEGSKA (reference sequence). Trimming removed 6 bases from V and 0 bases from J; junction bases left unmatched: 8. The CDR3: CSADRDGFSGNTIYF. For the CDR3, the DNA is TGCAGTGCCGACAGGGACGGCTTCTCTGGAAACACCATATATTTT.

Worth noting for this clonotype: One end of the junction does not line up with germline, which may come from a read error. V gene TRBV6-4 combines with J gene TRBJ1-4; D not resolved. This CDR3 is built from 16 residues. Germline V lookup: CDR1 MRHNA, CDR2 SNTAGT. The chain's CDR3 is CASSYSRADPNEKLFF. CDR3 DNA sequence: TGTGCCAGCAGTTACTCGAGGGCGGACCCTAATGAAAAACTGTTTTTT.

The table lists this clonotype with a few counts. The V call is TRBV25-1, the J call TRBJ1-2; D is undetermined. Germline V CDR1 and CDR2: MGHDK, SYGVNS. The V end was cut by 3 bases, the J end by 4 bases, with 9 bases between. The CDR3 has 13 amino acids. CDR3 nucleotides: TGTGCCAGCAGTGACCCCCTTTTCTATGGCTACACCTTC. This encodes CASSDPLFYGYTF.

CDR3: CASSGGSDNNEQFF. Written as DNA, the CDR3 is TGTGCCAGCAGCGGAGGGTCGGATAACAATGAGCAGTTCTTC. The V call is TRBV7-9, the J call TRBJ2-1; weak D call: TRBD2 (6 bases). V was pared by 5 bases and J by 5 bases, with 13 bases between. The CDR3 consists of 14 residues. Looked up from germline, CDR1 is SEHNR and CDR2 is FQNEAQ (reference sequence).

This clonotype was recorded at least ten times. The J gene is TRBJ2-2, the V gene TRBV20-1, with D hard to call. V was pared by 6 bases and J by 1 base, with 18 bases between. There are 16 residues in the CDR3. CDR1 and CDR2 (germline): DFQATT, SNEGSKA (reference sequence). The CDR3 region is CSASDGGIGNTGELFF. The CDR3, as DNA: TGCAGTGCCTCCGACGGTGGAATAGGGAACACCGGGGAGCTGTTTTTT.

J is TRBJ2-7 and V is TRBV13; TRBD2 matches 7 bases. V gave up 5 bases and J gave up 1 base; unmatched junction bases: 8. The CDR3 is 15 amino acids. CDR1 and CDR2 (germline): PRHDT, FYEKMQ (reference sequence). CDR3 nucleotide sequence: TGTGCCAGCAGCCCAGAGGGAGGGCCTTCCTACGAGCAGTACTTC. Translated: CASSPEGGPSYEQYF.

A few counts support this clonotype. The junction departs from germline at one end; a sequencing error may be responsible. V and J are TRBV18 and TRBJ1-1, with D unresolved. CDR3 length: 13 residues. From germline, CDR1 is KGHSH and CDR2 LQKENI. The CDR3 DNA follows: TGTGCCGGCTCACCAACGGAACTTACTGAAGCTTTCTTT. This gives the protein CAGSPTELTEAFF. The whole variable domain, remainder taken from reference TRBV18 and TRBJ1-1, is NAGVMQNPRHLVRRRGQEARLRCSPMKGHSHVYWYRQLPEEGLKFMVYLQKENIIDESGMPKERFSAEFPKEGPSILRIQQVVRGDSAAYFCAGSPTELTEAFFGQGTRLTVV.